One and the same sample provided the 3 T cell receptor beta chains below, sequenced in a study of cytomegalovirus exposure and HLA in healthy donors (dated by TCRdb to 2017 to 2019). The library was obtained by the immunoSEQ multiplex PCR assay. The multiplex PCR relied on a mix of 60 forward primers for TCR Vbeta segments and 13 reverse primers for TCR Jbeta segments. In its TCRdb copy, this immuneACCESS table keeps in-frame sequences only and misses some clones. Where compared with another copy, unresolved V genes explain less than half of these, and the others have no known cause. This sample lists just over 150,000 clones; about three quarters were detected once. The top ten hold roughly 1.9% of the sample. The sequencing sample was made of PBMCs. These receptors were obtained from a female donor in good health and CMV-seronegative.

This chain joins TRBV2 and TRBJ1-1, with D perhaps matching TRBD1 (5 bases). CDR1 SNHLY and CDR2 FYNNEI come from the germline V gene. There are 14 residues in the CDR3. The ends were cut back, 4 bases at V and 4 bases at J, with 13 bases in the middle. The chain's CDR3 is CASSGGVLGTEAFF. CDR3 bases: TGTGCCAGCAGTGGGGGGGTCCTGGGCACTGAAGCTTTCTTT.

The chain joins TRBV7-9 to TRBJ1-2, with D hard to call. The V gene lost 5 bases and the J gene lost 0 bases, with 10 bases spanning the gap. CDR3 length equals 14 residues. The germline CDR1 and CDR2 sequences are SEHNR and FQNEAQ (reference sequence). The CDR3 region is CASSGRRANYGYTF. The DNA for the CDR3 is TGTGCCAGCAGCGGCAGGCGAGCTAACTATGGCTACACCTTC.

This clone was counted between two and nine times. The rearrangement joins TRBV5-1 to TRBJ2-3; 7 nucleotides align to TRBD1. J was trimmed by 3 bases and V by 4 bases; bases with no gene match: 5. The CDR3 runs to 14 residues. The germline gives CDR1 SGHRS, CDR2 YFSETQ. The CDR3, as DNA: TGCGCCAGCAGCCCCGACAGGGTGACAGATACGCAGTATTTT. Protein sequence: CASSPDRVTDTQYF. Full variable domain (rest looked up from reference TRBV5-1 and TRBJ2-3): KAGVTQTPRYLIKTRGQQVTLSCSPISGHRSVSWYQQTPGQGLQFLFEYFSETQRNKGNFPGRFSGRQFSNSRSEMNVSTLELGDSALYLCASSPDRVTDTQYFGPGTRLTVL.